This T cell receptor (beta chain) is from a study of cytomegalovirus exposure and HLA in healthy donors. The overall study: Earlier, 200 million or so T cells were analyzed, and some 120 million unique TCR beta sequences were found among them.

CDR1 is ENHRY and CDR2 is SYGVKD in the germline V gene. CDR3 length equals 15 residues. With 10 bases clipped from V and 2 bases from J, the junction kept 9 bases outside the gene matches. The PCR made use of 60 Vbeta and 13 Jbeta primers. The method was immunoSEQ multiplex PCR; TCRdb's version includes in-frame clones alone and lacks a portion of them. The data contain 150,000 to 200,000 clones, almost 80% of them singletons. Although they were nominally healthy when sampled, donors likely had unrecorded immune exposures. In this sample, this clone turned up a few times. As yet, its antigen is unknown. Study-wide findings and caveats: In vitro work confirmed that three CMV-associated chains recognize CMV antigens. Rarity held for most TCR sequences, but there were some public TCRs that occurred in many donors.

The clonotype originates from a male donor in good health and CMV-seronegative. V gene TRBV10-3 combines with J gene TRBJ2-7; 12 nucleotides align to TRBD1. Material for sequencing was PBMCs. CDR3 sequence reads: CATRPGTGGAYEQYF. The CDR3 region has the DNA TGTGCCACCCGCCCCGGGACAGGGGGCGCCTACGAGCAGTACTTC.